The following is a TCR beta chain sequence with its context. The protocol was immunoSEQ multiplex PCR, while the TCRdb copy is restricted to in-frame clones and leaves out a portion. The table has 550,000 to 800,000 clones, over 75% seen once. The sample belongs to a study of shared T cell receptors in the human thymus. The germline gives CDR1 SQVTM, CDR2 ANQGSEA. The CDR3 runs 12 residues. The ends lost 6 bases at V and 9 bases at J; junction bases unmatched: 6. The same specimen was also included in a second study, on human thymus T cells.

The TCR originated in a girl in the first two years of life with a congenital heart defect. The chain combines TRBV29-1 with TRBJ2-1; 9 bases align to TRBD1. What was sequenced was thymocytes. CDR3 sequence: CSVGQGFVEQFF. CDR3 DNA sequence: TGCAGCGTGGGACAGGGTTTTGTTGAGCAGTTCTTC.